One sample yielded the 32 T cell receptor beta chains listed below, sequenced in a study of shared clonotypes between healthy human individuals. CD45RO negativity and positive selection for CCR7 defined naive CD8 cells, a population that excluded terminally differentiated effector memory CD45RA+ cells. TCRdb's copy holds only in-frame clones and misses some; the assay was immunoSEQ multiplex PCR. The table records about 2.1 million clones, approximately 94% of them present only once. Sequenced material: naive CD8+ T cells from PBMCs. These receptors were obtained from a man aged 18 to 30 in good health. Some clones in this sample may be carry-over from other donors' samples.

The gene calls are TRBV25-1 and TRBJ2-3; D gene ambiguous. The length of the CDR3 is 13 residues. Germline CDR1 reads MGHDK; CDR2 reads SYGVNS. V dropped 1 base and J dropped 6 bases, with 8 bases sitting between them. CDR3 sequence (DNA): TGTGCCAGCAGTGAATTTTCATCGGATACGCAGTATTTT. Translation: CASSEFSSDTQYF.

The V gene is TRBV19, the J gene TRBJ1-3; the D is unclear. V was shortened by 5 bases and J by 0 bases, with 8 bases between the two germline ends. CDR1 and CDR2 (germline): LNHDA, SQIVND (reference sequence). The CDR3 is made up of 14 amino acids. CDR3 loop: CASSGQNSGNTIYF. The CDR3 DNA sequence: TGTGCCAGTAGTGGCCAGAACTCTGGAAACACCATATATTTT.

The gene calls are TRBV11-2 and TRBJ2-7; D ambiguous. The CDR3 runs 14 residues. Germline V gene sequence: CDR1 SGHAT, CDR2 FQNNGV. V dropped 0 bases and J dropped 0 bases, with 6 bases sitting between them. The chain's CDR3 is CASSLEDDSYEQYF. The CDR3 region has the DNA TGTGCCAGCAGCTTAGAGGACGACTCCTACGAGCAGTACTTC.

The chain has TRBV28 and TRBJ2-1, with D perhaps assigned TRBD1 or TRBD2 (6 bases each). CDR3 length equals 18 residues. V was pared by 6 bases and J by 0 bases, with 21 bases between. The germline CDR1 and CDR2 sequences are MDHEN and SYDVKM. The CDR3: CASSTPTGFGSSYNEQFF. CDR3 coding DNA: TGTGCCAGCAGCACACCGACAGGATTCGGGAGCTCCTACAATGAGCAGTTCTTC.

The gene calls are TRBV7-3 and TRBJ2-7, with D possibly being TRBD1 (6 bases). This CDR3 contains 15 residues. Deletions cut 2 bases from V and 2 bases from J, with 13 bases between. CDR1 is SGHTA, CDR2 FQGTGA, per germline. The CDR3 loop is CASSLYGGETYEQYF. The CDR3 DNA reads as TGTGCCAGCAGCTTATATGGGGGCGAAACCTACGAGCAGTACTTC.

CDR3: CASSLSGWLSYEQYF. The CDR3 DNA reads as TGTGCCAGCAGTTTATCCGGATGGTTATCCTACGAGCAGTACTTC. The rearrangement uses TRBV27 and TRBJ2-7; D uncertain. Germline V gene lookup returns CDR1 MNHEY and CDR2 SMNVEV (reference sequence). Trimming took 0 bases from V and 1 from J, leaving 10 bases between them. The CDR3 has 15 residues.

The genes are TRBV5-1 and TRBJ1-2, with TRBD1 identical over 8 bases. The germline CDR1 and CDR2 sequences are SGHRS and YFSETQ. Trimming at V came to 2 bases and at J to 4 bases, leaving 4 bases not matched to a gene. The CDR3 consists of 14 residues. The CDR3 reads CASSFDRGGYGYTF. The CDR3 DNA follows: TGCGCCAGCAGCTTCGACAGGGGTGGCTATGGCTACACCTTC.

CDR3 sequence reads: CATRSDRGTEAFF. The DNA of the CDR3 is TGTGCCACCCGGAGCGACAGGGGAACTGAAGCTTTCTTT. V usage is TRBV15 and J usage is TRBJ1-1; 8 positions agree with TRBD1. The J segment lost 5 bases and the V segment lost 8 bases, leaving 7 bases of the junction unmatched. The germline gives CDR1 LNHNV, CDR2 YYDKDF (reference sequence). The CDR3 runs 13 residues.

A single count supports this clone. The chain has TRBV28 and TRBJ2-3, with TRBD2 matching 8 bases. In germline, CDR1 is MDHEN, CDR2 SYDVKM. This CDR3 has 15 residues. The ends lost 6 bases at V and 1 base at J; junction bases unmatched: 6. The CDR3: CASRDRLARTDTQYF. The CDR3 DNA sequence: TGTGCCAGCAGAGACCGACTAGCGCGCACAGATACGCAGTATTTT.

Worth noting for this clone: Distinct nucleotide sequences in the sample also encode this CDR3. The chain uses TRBV14 and TRBJ2-3; 9 positions agree with TRBD1. The CDR3 loop spans 15 amino acids. V was clipped by 4 bases and J by 4 bases; unmatched bases: 6. From germline, CDR1 is SGHDN and CDR2 FVKESK. The DNA of the CDR3 is TGTGCCAGCAGCCCCCGGGACAGGGTCCCAGATACGCAGTATTTT. Amino acid sequence: CASSPRDRVPDTQYF.

The chain uses TRBV6-1 and TRBJ2-7; D is possibly TRBD1 (5 bases). The CDR3 has 15 amino acids. The V gene's germline CDR1 is MNHNS and CDR2 SASEGT. V shed 3 bases and J shed 4 bases, with 16 bases lying between them. The CDR3 reads CASSDTTRVIYEQYF. CDR3 DNA: TGTGCCAGCAGTGACACCACCAGGGTCATATACGAGCAGTACTTC.

This clone was recorded only once. The chain uses TRBV10-3 and TRBJ1-2; D is perhaps TRBD1 (5 bases). Trimming pared 7 bases from V and 4 bases from J, leaving 16 bases between. Germline CDR1 and CDR2: ENHRY and SYGVKD. This CDR3 contains 14 residues. CDR3: CAIMGPGGSYGYTF. Here the CDR3 DNA reads TGTGCCATCATGGGACCGGGAGGTAGCTATGGCTACACCTTC.

The rearrangement joins TRBV19 to TRBJ2-1, with D possibly matching TRBD2 (6 bases). V lost 3 bases, J lost 7 bases, and 16 bases lay in between. Germline V gene data show CDR1 as LNHDA and CDR2 as SQIVND (reference sequence). The CDR3 length is 15 residues. CDR3 sequence (DNA): TGTGCCAGTAGTATCCTTCCGGGACTCCCAAATGAGCAGTTCTTC. This translates into CASSILPGLPNEQFF.

The V call is TRBV29-1, the J call TRBJ1-5, with 7 bases identical to TRBD1. This CDR3 is 13 amino acids long. J lost 3 bases, V lost 7 bases, and 6 bases had no gene match. Germline V gene lookup returns CDR1 SQVTM and CDR2 ANQGSEA. This CDR3 reads CSARTGFNQPQHF. CDR3 in DNA: TGCAGCGCTCGGACAGGCTTCAATCAGCCCCAGCATTTT.

The chain couples TRBV28 to TRBJ2-7, with D possibly TRBD2 on 5 matching bases. Germline CDR1 reads MDHEN; CDR2 reads SYDVKM. V lost 7 bases, J lost 2 bases, and 15 bases lay in between. CDR3 length equals 14 residues. Here the CDR3 reads CASNYFSGAYEQYF. The CDR3 DNA reads as TGTGCCAGCAATTACTTTTCCGGGGCCTACGAGCAGTACTTC. Full variable domain (missing parts from reference TRBV28 and TRBJ2-7): DVKVTQSSRYLVKRTGEKVFLECVQDMDHENMFWYRQDPGLGLRLIYFSYDVKMKEKGDIPEGYSVSREKKERFSLILESASTNQTSMYLCASNYFSGAYEQYFGPGTRLTVT.

The chain combines TRBV11-2 with TRBJ2-5, with a possible D match to TRBD1 (6 bases). The CDR3 has 17 amino acids. CDR1 and CDR2 (germline): SGHAT, FQNNGV. Trimming left V 1 base short and J 1 base short, with 16 bases between. CDR3 in DNA: TGTGCCAGCAGCTTAGGGGGTAGTTGGGGGCCCCAAGAGACCCAGTACTTC. Residues: CASSLGGSWGPQETQYF.

This chain joins TRBV7-2 and TRBJ1-1; D is possibly TRBD1 (6 bases). The germline V gene has CDR1 SGHTA and CDR2 FQGNSA. V was pared by 6 bases and J by 1 base, with 15 bases between. The CDR3 runs to 15 residues. The CDR3 nucleotides are TGTGCCAGCAGTTCGGGTTGGGGGGCGAACACTGAAGCTTTCTTT. It codes for CASSSGWGANTEAFF.

The chain uses TRBV20-1 and TRBJ1-1; no reliable D call. Germline-derived CDR1 and CDR2 are DFQATT and SNEGSKA (reference sequence). Trimming took 2 bases from V and 8 from J, leaving 9 bases between them. The CDR3 totals 11 residues. CDR3 residues: CSARMREEAFF. Written as DNA, the CDR3 is TGCAGTGCTAGAATGCGGGAAGAAGCTTTCTTT.

The V call is TRBV11-2, the J call TRBJ1-1, with D possibly matching TRBD1 (6 bases). Germline V gene sequence: CDR1 SGHAT, CDR2 FQNNGV. Trimming cost V 8 bases and J 6 bases, with 19 bases left between them. This CDR3 has 14 residues. CDR3 protein: CASEGGRRRAEAFF. Written as DNA, the CDR3 is TGTGCCAGCGAAGGGGGGCGGAGGAGGGCTGAAGCTTTCTTT.

This chain joins TRBV7-9 and TRBJ2-1; D ambiguous. Germline V CDR1 and CDR2: SEHNR, FQNEAQ (reference sequence). The CDR3 sequence is 12 residues long. Trimming left V 1 base short and J 9 bases short, with 7 bases between. The DNA for the CDR3 is TGTGCCAGCAGCTTAGAGTGGCGTGAGCAGTTCTTC. This encodes CASSLEWREQFF.

The V gene is TRBV6-5, the J gene TRBJ1-5; 9 bases line up with TRBD1. The CDR3 extends over 14 amino acids. Germline V lookup: CDR1 MNHEY, CDR2 SVGAGI. The V and J ends lost 6 bases and 6 bases, in that order; junction bases with no gene match: 6. CDR3 bases: TGTGCCAGCAGCTCCGGGACAGGGCTTCAGCCCCAGCATTTT. Translated, it gives CASSSGTGLQPQHF.

This chain connects TRBV21-1 to TRBJ1-5. TRBV21-1 is an annotated pseudogene. The CDR3 runs to 20 residues. The CDR3 spells CASSKDPDSRPGEIHQPQHF. The CDR3 DNA reads as TGTGCCAGCAGCAAAGATCCGGATTCCAGGCCTGGGGAGATACATCAGCCCCAGCATTTT.

This chain uses TRBV4-1 with TRBJ2-6; a possible D gene is TRBD1 (5 bases). CDR1 is MGHRA, CDR2 YSYEKL, per germline. The germline V and J ends were trimmed by 8 bases and 3 bases, with 8 bases remaining between them. The CDR3 totals 13 residues. The CDR3 sequence: CASHDSGANVLTF. CDR3 in DNA: TGCGCCAGCCACGACAGTGGGGCCAACGTCCTGACTTTC.

This chain connects TRBV28 to TRBJ2-3; 12 positions agree with TRBD2. Germline V gene sequence: CDR1 MDHEN, CDR2 SYDVKM. The CDR3 spans 17 residues. J lost 0 bases, V lost 3 bases, and 4 bases had no gene match. In DNA form, the CDR3 reads TGTGCCAGCAGTTTGATACTAGCGGGGGGTAGCACAGATACGCAGTATTTT. Its translation is CASSLILAGGSTDTQYF.

The chain couples TRBV7-9 to TRBJ2-2; 10 bases are shared with TRBD1. Germline CDR1 SEHNR, CDR2 FQNEAQ (reference sequence). Trimming removed 5 bases from V and 5 bases from J; junction bases left unmatched: 8. The length of the CDR3 is 16 residues. The CDR3 region has the DNA TGTGCCAGCAGCCCCGGGACAGGGGAGAAAACCGGGGAGCTGTTTTTT. Translating it yields CASSPGTGEKTGELFF.

The genes are TRBV12-2 and TRBJ1-2; whether TRBD1, the table's D call, matches the DNA was not checked. TRBV12-2 is a pseudogene. This CDR3 comprises 15 residues. Here the CDR3 DNA reads TGTGCAAGTCGCAACGAACCCGGGACAGGGAACGGCTACACCTTC. This sequence encodes CASRNEPGTGNGYTF.

The chain joins TRBV27 to TRBJ2-3, with D possibly TRBD2 on 5 matching bases. Per germline, CDR1 MNHEY and CDR2 SMNVEV (reference sequence). The CDR3 has 15 amino acids. Trimming stripped 2 bases from V and 2 bases from J, with 11 bases between. In DNA, the CDR3 is TGTGCCAGCAGTTTAGGAGCGGTAGACACAGATACGCAGTATTTT. It codes for CASSLGAVDTDTQYF.

The V call is TRBV18, the J call TRBJ2-5, with 9 bases that match TRBD1. CDR1 is KGHSH and CDR2 is LQKENI in the germline V gene. The CDR3 is made up of 16 amino acids. V shed 2 bases, J shed 1 base, and the junction held 5 bases outside the gene matches. The chain's CDR3 is CASSPDDRGAQETQYF. Written as DNA, the CDR3 is TGTGCCAGCTCACCAGATGACAGGGGGGCCCAAGAGACCCAGTACTTC. The whole variable domain, filled in from reference TRBV18 and TRBJ2-5, reads NAGVMQNPRHLVRRRGQEARLRCSPMKGHSHVYWYRQLPEEGLKFMVYLQKENIIDESGMPKERFSAEFPKEGPSILRIQQVVRGDSAAYFCASSPDDRGAQETQYFGPGTRLLVL.

The V gene is TRBV9, the J gene TRBJ2-1; 10 bases are shared with TRBD1. The germline V gene has CDR1 SGDLS and CDR2 YYNGEE. With V trimmed by 3 bases and J by 8 bases, 17 bases remained unmatched. The CDR3 totals 18 residues. The chain's CDR3 is CASSATQHSTDRGYEQFF. CDR3 DNA sequence: TGTGCCAGCAGCGCCACCCAACACTCAACGGACAGGGGGTATGAGCAGTTCTTC.

To note about this clone: The sample has other DNA sequences that encode this CDR3 too. The rearrangement joins TRBV9 to TRBJ2-1, with 13 positions matching TRBD2. CDR3 size: 15 residues. V shed 2 bases and J 6 bases; nucleotides not matched to a gene: 2. The germline V gene has CDR1 SGDLS and CDR2 YYNGEE. The CDR3 DNA sequence: TGTGCCAGCAGCGTCGGGACTAGCGGGACCAATGAGCAGTTCTTC. It encodes CASSVGTSGTNEQFF.

V usage is TRBV28 and J usage is TRBJ2-7, with D possibly TRBD1 on 6 matching bases. The length of the CDR3 is 13 residues. Trimming left V 6 bases short and J 3 bases short, with 12 bases between. In germline, CDR1 is MDHEN, CDR2 SYDVKM. The CDR3 sequence: CASRAPRGYEQYF. In nucleotides, the CDR3 is TGTGCCAGCAGGGCCCCCAGGGGCTACGAGCAGTACTTC.

The J gene is TRBJ2-1, the V gene TRBV7-9; D not resolved. CDR1 is SEHNR, CDR2 FQNEAQ, per germline (reference sequence). CDR3 size: 12 residues. V gave up 3 bases and J gave up 5 bases, with 5 bases separating them. The CDR3 reads CASSFQNNEQFF. The CDR3 nucleotides read TGTGCCAGCAGCTTCCAGAACAATGAGCAGTTCTTC.